A single sample gave rise to the 20 T cell receptor beta chains below, sequenced in a study of OX40 agonist ivuxolimab in advanced cancers. Here immunoSEQ multiplex PCR was the method, and the copy in TCRdb shows in-frame clones only, minus some. The profile shows some 50,000 clones, 75% to 90% of them singletons. The material was CD4+ or CD8+ T cells sorted from blood, obtained in a trial of the OX40 agonist ivuxolimab. The receptors here all came from an adult with an advanced solid tumor such as melanoma, head and neck, liver or kidney cancer.

The genes are TRBV9 and TRBJ2-5; maybe TRBD1 (6 bases). Per germline, CDR1 SGDLS and CDR2 YYNGEE. The germline V and J ends were trimmed by 3 bases and 1 base, with 22 bases remaining between them. The CDR3 is made up of 18 amino acids. The CDR3 loop is CASSGATYIQGTQETQYF. CDR3 DNA sequence: TGTGCCAGCAGCGGCGCAACGTACATTCAGGGGACCCAAGAGACCCAGTACTTC.

This rearrangement joins TRBV5-4 to TRBJ2-2, with D perhaps matching TRBD2 (6 bases). Trimming left V 0 bases short and J 0 bases short, with 9 bases between. Germline-derived CDR1 and CDR2 are SGHNT and YYREEE (reference sequence). CDR3 length: 16 amino acids. DNA for the CDR3: TGTGCCAGCAGCTTGGTTGGACTATCGAACACCGGGGAGCTGTTTTTT. Its translation: CASSLVGLSNTGELFF.

This clone was detected a few times. The rearrangement uses TRBV2 and TRBJ2-1; D assignment may be TRBD1 or TRBD2 (5 bases each). The V end lost 6 bases, the J end lost 10 bases, and 16 bases lay between the germline ends. Germline V CDR1 and CDR2: SNHLY, FYNNEI. The CDR3 consists of 13 residues. CDR3 amino acids: CASSAMRGLEQFF. The CDR3 nucleotides are TGTGCCAGCAGCGCAATGAGGGGTTTGGAGCAGTTCTTC.

The V gene is TRBV18, the J gene TRBJ2-3; 8 nucleotides agree with TRBD2. V lost 9 bases to trimming and J lost 1 base; unmatched junction nucleotides: 0. The CDR3 runs 12 residues. Germline CDR1 reads KGHSH; CDR2 reads LQKENI. Written as DNA, the CDR3 is TGTGCCAGTAGCGGGGGCACAGATACGCAGTATTTT. Protein product: CASSGGTDTQYF. The variable domain in full, with the rest retrieved from reference TRBV18 and TRBJ2-3, is NAGVMQNPRHLVRRRGQEARLRCSPMKGHSHVYWYRQLPEEGLKFMVYLQKENIIDESGMPKERFSAEFPKEGPSILRIQQVVRGDSAAYFCASSGGTDTQYFGPGTRLTVL.

The chain is built from TRBV6-5 and TRBJ1-1; D remains ambiguous. Looked up from germline, CDR1 is MNHEY and CDR2 is SVGAGI. The CDR3 runs 15 residues. V shed 7 bases and J shed 0 bases, with 15 bases lying between them. The DNA of the CDR3 is TGTGCCAGCAACCCCGCTCCGGCGGTGAACACTGAAGCTTTCTTT. Amino acid sequence: CASNPAPAVNTEAFF.

In this sample, this clone turned up once. V usage is TRBV11-2 and J usage is TRBJ2-5; D unclear. CDR1 and CDR2 from the germline V gene are SGHAT and FQNNGV. This CDR3 spans 14 amino acids. Trimming pared 5 bases from V and 3 bases from J, leaving 13 bases between. CDR3 loop: CASSPLGGKETQYF. The CDR3 bases are TGTGCCAGCAGCCCATTAGGTGGGAAAGAGACCCAGTACTTC.

The chain employs TRBV5-8 and TRBJ2-3; D unclear. The V gene's germline CDR1 is SGHTS and CDR2 YDEGEE. Trimming cost V 3 bases and J 8 bases, with 19 bases left between them. This CDR3 has 15 residues. DNA for the CDR3: TGTGCCAGCAGCTCAAAATACCCAGGTCAGGTTACGCAGTATTTT. This sequence encodes CASSSKYPGQVTQYF.

This clone is a singleton in its sample. This chain connects TRBV4-1 to TRBJ2-3; D perhaps matches TRBD2 (6 bases). Trimming stripped 1 base from V and 1 base from J, with 6 bases between. The CDR3 runs 14 residues. CDR1 and CDR2 (germline): MGHRA, YSYEKL. Here the CDR3 DNA reads TGCGCCAGCAGCCAAGGGGAGGGCACAGATACGCAGTATTTT. It is translated as CASSQGEGTDTQYF.

The chain uses TRBV19 and TRBJ1-5; D may be TRBD1 (5 bases). The CDR3 has 12 amino acids. Looked up from germline, CDR1 is LNHDA and CDR2 is SQIVND (reference sequence). Trimming took 0 bases from V and 9 from J, leaving 6 bases between them. The DNA of the CDR3 is TGTGCCAGTAGTATAGAGGGGCTGCCCCAGCATTTT. Amino acid sequence: CASSIEGLPQHF.

The rearrangement uses TRBV6-6 and TRBJ2-5, with a weak D call TRBD2 (5 bases). Trimming pared 0 bases from V and 5 bases from J, leaving 13 bases between. The CDR3 spans 15 residues. The germline gives CDR1 MNHNY, CDR2 SVGAGI (reference sequence). CDR3 region: CASSYSIRGGETQYF. The CDR3 coding sequence is TGTGCCAGCAGTTACTCTATCCGGGGTGGGGAGACCCAGTACTTC.

In its sample, this clone was seen a few times. The CDR3 region is CASSEGRLGETQYF. CDR3 nucleotide sequence: TGTGCCAGCAGTGAGGGGCGATTAGGGGAGACCCAGTACTTC. This chain uses TRBV6-1 with TRBJ2-5; D may be TRBD1 (5 bases). Germline values: CDR1 MNHNS, CDR2 SASEGT. V dropped 3 bases and J dropped 5 bases, with 13 bases sitting between them. CDR3 length equals 14 residues.

The chain carries TRBV25-1 and TRBJ1-4; weak D call: TRBD1 (5 bases). The CDR3 is made up of 14 amino acids. Trimming left V 6 bases short and J 5 bases short, with 13 bases between. Germline V gene sequence: CDR1 MGHDK, CDR2 SYGVNS. Written as DNA, the CDR3 is TGTGCCAGCAGGCTAGGAGGGACGAATGAAAAACTGTTTTTT. It translates to CASRLGGTNEKLFF. Full variable domain (outside the CDR3, taken from reference TRBV25-1 and TRBJ1-4): EADIYQTPRYLVIGTGKKITLECSQTMGHDKMYWYQQDPGMELHLIHYSYGVNSTEKGDLSSESTVSRIRTEHFPLTLESARPSHTSQYLCASRLGGTNEKLFFGSGTQLSVL.

The chain's CDR3 is CASSGGSGTGGFRNYGYTF. CDR3 bases: TGTGCCAGCAGTGGAGGGTCCGGGACAGGGGGATTTAGAAACTATGGCTACACCTTC. The chain employs TRBV6-1 and TRBJ1-2; TRBD1 agrees at 11 bases. The length of the CDR3 is 19 residues. The germline V gene has CDR1 MNHNS and CDR2 SASEGT. J gave up 2 bases and V 4 bases, and 15 bases lay outside the gene matches.

With regard to this clone: The germline gene is not matched at one end of the junction; a read error may be the cause. The chain links TRBV5-3 to TRBJ1-6, with TRBD1 as a possible D gene (5 bases). TRBV5-3 is recorded as an ORF, its role being uncertain. The CDR3 runs to 14 residues. As DNA, the CDR3 is TGTGCCAGCAGCTTGGTGGGGACCCCAATTCCCCTCCACTTT. This codes for CASSLVGTPIPLHF.

The chain recombines TRBV6-6 with TRBJ1-4; 7 bases line up with TRBD1. CDR3 size: 15 residues. Losses at the gene ends were 5 bases for V and 1 base for J; bases not matched to a gene: 4. Germline values: CDR1 MNHNY, CDR2 SVGAGI (reference sequence). The CDR3 region is CASSHHRGTNEKLFF. The CDR3 region has the DNA TGTGCCAGCAGTCACCACAGGGGAACTAATGAAAAACTGTTTTTT.

The chain joins TRBV5-6 to TRBJ1-1; 12 bases match TRBD1. Trimming at V came to 4 bases and at J to 2 bases, leaving 9 bases not matched to a gene. The CDR3 loop spans 17 amino acids. Germline V lookup: CDR1 SGHDT, CDR2 YYEEEE. The CDR3 nucleotides are TGTGCCAGCAGCAGGGACAGGGGGCCGGCGAGAAACACTGAAGCTTTCTTT. Protein: CASSRDRGPARNTEAFF. Filled out from reference TRBV5-6 and TRBJ1-1, the complete variable domain reads DAGVTQSPTHLIKTRGQQVTLRCSPKSGHDTVSWYQQALGQGPQFIFQYYEEEERQRGNFPDRFSGHQFPNYSSELNVNALLLGDSALYLCASSRDRGPARNTEAFFGQGTRLTVV.

For this clone: The identical CDR3 is also encoded by other nucleotide sequences in the sample. The chain recombines TRBV5-1 with TRBJ2-5; TRBD1 is a possible D gene (6 bases). V shed 0 bases and J shed 1 base, with 10 bases lying between them. The CDR3 spans 15 residues. The V gene's germline CDR1 is SGHRS and CDR2 YFSETQ. The CDR3 is CASSLGGGGQETQYF. The CDR3 nucleotides read TGCGCCAGCAGCTTGGGAGGGGGTGGCCAAGAGACCCAGTACTTC.

V usage is TRBV5-1 and J usage is TRBJ2-5; 7 bases match TRBD2. With 3 bases clipped from V and 5 bases from J, the junction kept 10 bases outside the gene matches. The CDR3 has 15 residues. Germline CDR1 is SGHRS and CDR2 is YFSETQ. The CDR3 DNA sequence: TGCGCCAGCAGCTGGGACTACCCCATGGAGGAGACCCAGTACTTC. It specifies CASSWDYPMEETQYF.

The rearrangement uses TRBV7-6 and TRBJ1-6, with D possibly matching TRBD1 (6 bases). This CDR3 has 18 residues. The germline CDR1 and CDR2 sequences are SGHVS and FNYEAQ. The ends were cut back, 2 bases at V and 0 bases at J, with 14 bases in the middle. Here the CDR3 reads CASSLMSRGSSYNSPLHF. DNA for the CDR3: TGTGCCAGCAGCTTAATGTCTAGGGGGAGCTCCTATAATTCACCCCTCCACTTT.

The rearrangement joins TRBV5-4 to TRBJ2-5, with TRBD1 matching over 7 bases. Germline V gives CDR1 SGHNT, CDR2 YYREEE (reference sequence). The CDR3 is 14 amino acids. The ends lost 0 bases at V and 3 bases at J; junction bases unmatched: 2. The chain's CDR3 is CASSLVGTEETQYF. CDR3 DNA sequence: TGTGCCAGCAGCTTGGTTGGGACAGAAGAGACCCAGTACTTC. The variable domain in full, completed from reference TRBV5-4 and TRBJ2-5, reads ETGVTQSPTHLIKTRGQQVTLRCSSQSGHNTVSWYQQALGQGPQFIFQYYREEENGRGNFPPRFSGLQFPNYSSELNVNALELDDSALYLCASSLVGTEETQYFGPGTRLLVL.